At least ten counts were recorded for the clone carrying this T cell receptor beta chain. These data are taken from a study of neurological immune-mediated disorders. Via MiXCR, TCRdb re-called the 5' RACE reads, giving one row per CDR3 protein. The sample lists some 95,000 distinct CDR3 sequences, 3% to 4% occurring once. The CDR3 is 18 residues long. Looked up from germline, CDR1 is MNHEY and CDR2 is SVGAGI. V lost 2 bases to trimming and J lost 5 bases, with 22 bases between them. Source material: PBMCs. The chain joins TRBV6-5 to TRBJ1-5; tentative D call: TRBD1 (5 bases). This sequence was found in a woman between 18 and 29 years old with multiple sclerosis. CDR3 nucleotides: TGTGCCAGCAGTTACGGGCCAGGGACTGAAGGGATGCATCAGCCCCAGCATTTT. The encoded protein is CASSYGPGTEGMHQPQHF.